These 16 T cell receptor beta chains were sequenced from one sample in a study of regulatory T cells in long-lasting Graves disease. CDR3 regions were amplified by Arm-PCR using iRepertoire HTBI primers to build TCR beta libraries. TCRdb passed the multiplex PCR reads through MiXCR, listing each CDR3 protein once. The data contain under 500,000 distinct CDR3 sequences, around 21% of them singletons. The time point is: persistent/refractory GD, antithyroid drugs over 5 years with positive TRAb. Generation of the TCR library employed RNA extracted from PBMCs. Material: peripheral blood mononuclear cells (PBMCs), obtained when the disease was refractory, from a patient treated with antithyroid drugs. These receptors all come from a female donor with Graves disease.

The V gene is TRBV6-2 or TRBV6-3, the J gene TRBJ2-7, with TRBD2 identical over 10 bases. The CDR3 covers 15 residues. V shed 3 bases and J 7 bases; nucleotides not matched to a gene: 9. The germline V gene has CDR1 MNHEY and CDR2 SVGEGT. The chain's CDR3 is CASSYNSGRAGEQYF. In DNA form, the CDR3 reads TGTGCCAGCAGTTATAACAGCGGGAGGGCCGGAGAGCAGTACTTC.

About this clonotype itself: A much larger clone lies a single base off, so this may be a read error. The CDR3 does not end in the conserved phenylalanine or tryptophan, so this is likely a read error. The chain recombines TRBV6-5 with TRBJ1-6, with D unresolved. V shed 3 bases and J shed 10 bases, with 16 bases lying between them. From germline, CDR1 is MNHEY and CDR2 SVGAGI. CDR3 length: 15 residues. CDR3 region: CASSYRPAGDSPLHS. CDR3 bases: TGTGCCAGCAGTTATCGTCCAGCAGGAGACTCACCCCTCCACTCT.

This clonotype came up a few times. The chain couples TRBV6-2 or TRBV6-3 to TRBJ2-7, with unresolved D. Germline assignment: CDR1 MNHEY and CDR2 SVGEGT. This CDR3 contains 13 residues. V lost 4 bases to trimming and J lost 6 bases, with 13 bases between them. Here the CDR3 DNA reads TGTGCCAGCAGTTCCGAGCGCTTTGGCGAGCAGTACTTC. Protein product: CASSSERFGEQYF.

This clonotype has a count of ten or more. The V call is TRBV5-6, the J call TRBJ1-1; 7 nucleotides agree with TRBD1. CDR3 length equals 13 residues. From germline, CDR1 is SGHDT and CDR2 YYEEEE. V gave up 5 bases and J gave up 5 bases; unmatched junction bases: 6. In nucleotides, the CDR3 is TGTGCCAGCAGGGGCAGGGGGGGGACTGAAGCTTTCTTT. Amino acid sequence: CASRGRGGTEAFF.

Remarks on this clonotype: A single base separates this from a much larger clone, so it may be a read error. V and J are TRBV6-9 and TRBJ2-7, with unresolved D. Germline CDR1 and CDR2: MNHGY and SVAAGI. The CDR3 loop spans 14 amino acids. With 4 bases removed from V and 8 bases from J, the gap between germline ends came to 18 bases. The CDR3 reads CASSSLVSRAKQYF. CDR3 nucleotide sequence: TGTGCCAGCAGTTCTCTGGTCTCCCGAGCTAAGCAGTACTTC.

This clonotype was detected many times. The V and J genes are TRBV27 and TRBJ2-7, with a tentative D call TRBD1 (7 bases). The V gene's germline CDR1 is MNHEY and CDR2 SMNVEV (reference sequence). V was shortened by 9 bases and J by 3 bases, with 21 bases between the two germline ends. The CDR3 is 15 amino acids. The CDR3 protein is CARTFSTGEVYEQYF. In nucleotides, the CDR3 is TGTGCCAGGACCTTTTCTACAGGGGAGGTCTACGAGCAGTACTTC.

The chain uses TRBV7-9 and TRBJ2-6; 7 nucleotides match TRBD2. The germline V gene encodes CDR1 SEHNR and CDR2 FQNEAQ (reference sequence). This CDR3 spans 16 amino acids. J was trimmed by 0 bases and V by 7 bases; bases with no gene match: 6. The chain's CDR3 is CASTSGDLSGANVLTF. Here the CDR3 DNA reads TGTGCCAGCACGAGCGGGGACCTCTCTGGGGCCAACGTCCTGACTTTC.

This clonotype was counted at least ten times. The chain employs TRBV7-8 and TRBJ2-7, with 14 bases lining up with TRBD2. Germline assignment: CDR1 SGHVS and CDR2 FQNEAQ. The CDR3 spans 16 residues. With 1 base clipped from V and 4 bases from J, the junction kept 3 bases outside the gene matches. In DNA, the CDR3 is TGTGCCAGCAGCTTAGTGGGACTAGCGGGAGCGTACGAGCAGTACTTC. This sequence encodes CASSLVGLAGAYEQYF.

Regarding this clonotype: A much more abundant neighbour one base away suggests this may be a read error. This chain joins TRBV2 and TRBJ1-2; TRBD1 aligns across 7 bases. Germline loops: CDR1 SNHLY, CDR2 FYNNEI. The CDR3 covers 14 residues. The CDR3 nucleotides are TGTGCCAGCAGAGCACAGGGGATTCTTCATGGCTACGCCTTC. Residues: CASRAQGILHGYAF.

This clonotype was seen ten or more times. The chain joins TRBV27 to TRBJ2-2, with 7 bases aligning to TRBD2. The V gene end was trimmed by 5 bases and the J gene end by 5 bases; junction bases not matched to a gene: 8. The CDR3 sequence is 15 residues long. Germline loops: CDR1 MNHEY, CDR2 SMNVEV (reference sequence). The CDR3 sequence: CASSPSRLATGELFF. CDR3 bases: TGTGCCAGCAGTCCTTCGAGACTAGCTACCGGGGAGCTGTTTTTT.

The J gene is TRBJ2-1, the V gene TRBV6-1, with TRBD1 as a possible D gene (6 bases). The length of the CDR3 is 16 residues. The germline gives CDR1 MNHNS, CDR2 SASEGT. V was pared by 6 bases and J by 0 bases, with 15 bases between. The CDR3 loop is CASSLPPGHSYNEQFF. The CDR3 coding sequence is TGTGCCAGCAGCCTACCCCCGGGACACTCCTACAATGAGCAGTTCTTC.

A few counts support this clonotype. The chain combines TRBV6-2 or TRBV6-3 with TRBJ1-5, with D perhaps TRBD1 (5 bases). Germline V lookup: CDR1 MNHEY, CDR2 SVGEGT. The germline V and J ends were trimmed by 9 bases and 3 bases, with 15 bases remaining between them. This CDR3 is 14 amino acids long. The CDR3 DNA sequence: TGTGCCAGTCGGGGGGAGGAGTACAATCAGCCCCAGCATTTT. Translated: CASRGEEYNQPQHF.

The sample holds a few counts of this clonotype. The CDR3 is CASSVPGGSEQYF. The CDR3 DNA follows: TGTGCCAGCAGCGTCCCGGGAGGTTCCGAGCAGTACTTC. The rearrangement joins TRBV9 to TRBJ2-7, with 7 bases fitting TRBD2. The CDR3 is 13 residues long. Germline V gene data show CDR1 as SGDLS and CDR2 as YYNGEE. The trim removed 2 bases at V and 6 bases at J, leaving 5 bases unmatched. The variable domain in full, completed from reference TRBV9 and TRBJ2-7, reads DSGVTQTPKHLITATGQRVTLRCSPRSGDLSVYWYQQSLDQGLQFLIQYYNGEERAKGNILERFSAQQFPDLHSELNLSSLELGDSALYFCASSVPGGSEQYFGPGTRLTVT.

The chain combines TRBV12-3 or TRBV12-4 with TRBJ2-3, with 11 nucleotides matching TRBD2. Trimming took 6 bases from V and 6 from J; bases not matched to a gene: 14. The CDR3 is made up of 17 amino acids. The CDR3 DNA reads TGTGCCAGCAGCCGTCCAACTAGCGGGAGTGGCTCCGATACGCAGTATTTT. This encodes CASSRPTSGSGSDTQYF.

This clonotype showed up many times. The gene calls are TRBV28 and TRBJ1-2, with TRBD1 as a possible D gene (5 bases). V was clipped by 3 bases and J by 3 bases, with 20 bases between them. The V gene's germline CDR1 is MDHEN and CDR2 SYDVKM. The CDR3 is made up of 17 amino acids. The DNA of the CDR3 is TGTGCCAGCAGTTTTGACCTTCAAGGGGAACTTTACTATGGCTACACCTTC. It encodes CASSFDLQGELYYGYTF.

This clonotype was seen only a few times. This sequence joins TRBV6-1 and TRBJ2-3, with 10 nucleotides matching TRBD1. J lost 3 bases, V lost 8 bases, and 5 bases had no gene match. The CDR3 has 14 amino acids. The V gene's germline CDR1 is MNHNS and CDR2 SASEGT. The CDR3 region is CASAGQGNTDTQYF. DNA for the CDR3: TGTGCCAGCGCGGGACAGGGGAATACAGATACGCAGTATTTT.